The next 15 T cell receptor beta chains were all read from a single sample in a study of lymphopenia after photon versus proton radiotherapy. Profiling relied on immunoSEQ multiplex PCR, and the TCRdb table lists in-frame clones only, not all of them. This sample has approximately 2,900 clones, with around 93% found just once. Sequences were derived from peripheral blood, sampled from a patient treated with photon-based radiotherapy. The receptors were sampled from a woman aged 70-85 years with pancreatic cancer.

This chain connects TRBV30 to TRBJ2-2, with D uncertain. CDR1 and CDR2 from the germline V gene are GTSNPN and SVGIG (reference sequence). The germline V and J ends were trimmed by 2 bases and 1 base, with 11 bases remaining between them. This CDR3 contains 15 residues. The CDR3 loop reads CAWSLGRVNTGELFF. CDR3 bases: TGTGCCTGGAGTTTGGGCAGAGTGAACACCGGGGAGCTGTTTTTT.

The chain joins TRBV7-9 to TRBJ1-4; D is perhaps TRBD1 (5 bases). The germline V and J ends were trimmed by 3 bases and 3 bases, with 8 bases remaining between them. The CDR3 runs 14 residues. Per germline, CDR1 SEHNR and CDR2 FQNEAQ (reference sequence). The CDR3, as DNA: TGTGCCAGCAGCTTGACAGATTCTAATGAAAAACTGTTTTTT. Translation: CASSLTDSNEKLFF.

The rearrangement uses TRBV4-2 and TRBJ1-3, with 8 bases fitting TRBD1. Germline V lookup: CDR1 LGHNA, CDR2 YNFKEQ. After removal of 1 base from V and 4 bases from J, the junction contained 12 bases not matched to a gene. This CDR3 is built from 18 residues. This CDR3 is CASSQVNSGTGGGNTIYF. The CDR3 DNA is TGTGCCAGCAGCCAAGTCAATTCAGGGACAGGTGGAGGAAACACCATATATTTT.

The chain has TRBV29-1 and TRBJ2-5; the match to TRBD1 covers 8 bases. Per the germline V gene, CDR1 is SQVTM and CDR2 is ANQGSEA. V was pared by 5 bases and J by 5 bases, with 7 bases of the junction left unmatched. The CDR3 loop spans 13 amino acids. The CDR3 bases are TGCAGCGTTCCCTGGACAGGGATGGAGACCCAGTACTTC. It is translated as CSVPWTGMETQYF.

The chain has TRBV15 and TRBJ2-3; no definite D call. V lost 0 bases to trimming and J lost 3 bases, with 4 bases between them. Germline CDR1 and CDR2: LNHNV and YYDKDF (reference sequence). This CDR3 region has 13 residues. The CDR3 DNA follows: TGTGCCACCAGCAGAGATCGGACAGATACGCAGTATTTT. Translating it yields CATSRDRTDTQYF.

The chain is built from TRBV10-1 and TRBJ2-3, with D perhaps matching TRBD1 or TRBD2 (6 bases each). V was pared by 0 bases and J by 2 bases, with 15 bases between. Germline V CDR1 and CDR2: WNHNN, SYGVQD (reference sequence). The CDR3 runs to 17 residues. The CDR3 is CASSESGQGGLTDTQYF. CDR3 nucleotides: TGCGCCAGCAGTGAGTCGGGCCAAGGGGGACTCACAGATACGCAGTATTTT.

This chain connects TRBV7-6 to TRBJ2-5; 7 bases align to TRBD1. The DNA end favors TRBJ2-7, so the J call may be wrong. The CDR3 sequence is 15 residues long. Looked up from germline, CDR1 is SGHVS and CDR2 is FNYEAQ. This CDR3 is CASSSTGDSSYEQYF. CDR3 nucleotide sequence: TGTGCCAGCAGCTCCACAGGGGATAGCTCCTACGAGCAGTACTTC.

The V gene is TRBV4-3, the J gene TRBJ2-2; D ambiguous. The CDR3 consists of 15 residues. Germline CDR1 LGHNA, CDR2 YSLEER. The ends were cut back, 1 base at V and 6 bases at J, with 12 bases in the middle. CDR3 region: CASSQGLGLPGELFF. The CDR3 bases are TGCGCCAGCAGCCAAGGTCTTGGTCTCCCCGGGGAGCTGTTTTTT.

The chain has TRBV6-1 and TRBJ1-3; D gene ambiguous. The ends were cut back, 6 bases at V and 7 bases at J, with 7 bases in the middle. Germline CDR1 is MNHNS and CDR2 is SASEGT. The CDR3 consists of 11 residues. The CDR3 region has the DNA TGTGCCAGCAGGAACCTCAACACCATATATTTT. Amino acids: CASRNLNTIYF.

The V call is TRBV4-3, the J call TRBJ2-2; 7 bases align to TRBD1. From germline, CDR1 is LGHNA and CDR2 YSLEER. The CDR3 consists of 15 residues. V trimming: 1 base; J trimming: 1 base; junction bases outside the gene matches: 0. CDR3 in amino acids: CASSQGTGNTGELFF. The CDR3 coding sequence is TGCGCCAGCAGCCAAGGGACAGGGAACACCGGGGAGCTGTTTTTT.

The rearrangement links TRBV28 to TRBJ2-7; 10 bases fit TRBD2. The CDR3 extends over 15 amino acids. Germline values: CDR1 MDHEN, CDR2 SYDVKM. The trim removed 2 bases at V and 6 bases at J, leaving 7 bases unmatched. This CDR3 is CASSLQASGRGEQYF. The DNA for the CDR3 is TGTGCCAGCAGTTTACAAGCTAGCGGGAGAGGCGAGCAGTACTTC.

The CDR3 protein is CASSKQGIGHEQYF. The CDR3 DNA follows: TGCGCCAGCAGCAAACAGGGAATTGGCCACGAGCAGTACTTC. The rearrangement links TRBV5-1 to TRBJ2-7; TRBD1 might be the D (6 bases). This CDR3 spans 14 amino acids. The V gene lost 4 bases and the J gene lost 5 bases, with 16 bases spanning the gap. Germline V gene sequence: CDR1 SGHRS, CDR2 YFSETQ.

The J gene is TRBJ2-3, the V gene TRBV9, with TRBD2 matching 7 bases. CDR3 length: 15 residues. Germline V lookup: CDR1 SGDLS, CDR2 YYNGEE. The junction had 9 bases not matched to a gene; V was cut back by 2 bases and J by 6 bases. For the CDR3, the DNA is TGTGCCAGCAGCGTGCGGGAGAACAGACCTGATACGCAGTATTTT. Translated: CASSVRENRPDTQYF.

The rearrangement links TRBV14 to TRBJ2-3; TRBD2 agrees at 7 bases. This CDR3 has 16 residues. V lost 4 bases, J lost 2 bases, and 9 bases stayed unmatched. Germline lookup yields CDR1 SGHDN and CDR2 FVKESK. The CDR3 DNA reads as TGTGCCAGCAGCCCTCGGGGAGGGAGGACCACAGATACGCAGTATTTT. The encoded protein is CASSPRGGRTTDTQYF.

The count of this clone is one. The chain employs TRBV7-8 and TRBJ2-1; 10 bases line up with TRBD2. The junction had 9 bases not matched to a gene; V was cut back by 1 base and J by 9 bases. The CDR3 spans 16 residues. Germline CDR1 is SGHVS and CDR2 is FQNEAQ. CDR3 nucleotides: TGTGCCAGCAGCTTAGACTTCGCTAGCGGGAGTCTTGAGCAGTTCTTC. Translating gives CASSLDFASGSLEQFF.